This T cell receptor (beta chain) was identified during a study of spatial heterogeneity in lung cancer. On each TCR cDNA molecule, a unique molecular identifier was present. TCRdb redid the calling of the 5' RACE reads with MiXCR, one entry per CDR3 protein. The data contain some 120,000 distinct CDR3 sequences, more than 9% of them singletons. This clonotype was seen a handful of times. The time point here: blood at routine non-recurrence follow-up after resection. Tumor, nontumor lung or frozen PBMC supplied whole RNA, sequenced without sorting. Germline V lookup: CDR1 DFQATT, CDR2 SNEGSKA (reference sequence). V dropped 3 bases and J dropped 0 bases, with 11 bases sitting between them. The CDR3 sequence is 14 residues long.

V usage is TRBV20-1 and J usage is TRBJ1-1; tentative D call: TRBD1 (6 bases). This TCR derives from a male donor with early-stage non-small cell lung cancer. Sequenced material: PBMCs, taken at follow-up. CDR3 bases: TGCAGTGCTAGGCCGGGGGCGATGAACACTGAAGCTTTCTTT. Translated, it gives CSARPGAMNTEAFF.